Reported below is one T cell receptor beta chain. CD8 cells regarded as naive lacked CD45RO, were positively chosen for CCR7, and omitted terminally differentiated effector memory CD45RA+ cells. The data stem from a study of shared clonotypes between healthy human individuals. Study in general: With ages of 18 to 49, the donors were a couple of women and three men. The study used three CD4 naive, three CD4 memory, two CD8 naive and one CD8 memory plate per donor.

The repertoire was sequenced with immunoSEQ multiplex PCR; TCRdb's copy has only in-frame clones and lacks some. The sample has around 1,900,000 clones, 80% to 95% seen once. The clonotype was recovered from a man in his late teens or twenties in good health. Some clones in this sample may be carry-over from other donors' samples. Sequenced material: naive CD8+ T cells from PBMCs.

CDR3 region: CASSFASGTEAFF. CDR3 sequence (DNA): TGTGCCAGCAGTTTCGCCTCTGGGACTGAAGCTTTCTTT. The rearrangement uses TRBV6-1 and TRBJ1-1; D is ambiguous. This CDR3 has 13 residues. V shed 5 bases and J shed 5 bases, with 12 bases lying between them. CDR1 and CDR2 (germline): MNHNS, SASEGT.